This TCR beta chain is drawn from a study of blood T cells in healthy people across ages. The use of a sample-barcoded 5' primer and a J-beta primer mix characterized a second PCR of roughly 7 to 11 cycles. In TCRdb, the 5' RACE reads were re-called with MiXCR into one record per CDR3 protein. The sample has around 1,000,000 distinct CDR3 sequences, about 23% seen once. This clonotype was seen a few times. Trimming stripped 2 bases from V and 0 bases from J, with 7 bases between. Germline CDR1 reads SGHTA; CDR2 reads FQGNSA. The CDR3 has 14 residues. Researchers isolated at least 6.5 million PBMCs per sample. These records were also assigned to another study, of T cells of mothers and their children. That report adds: Mothers gave over 9.5 million TCR beta CDR3 reads each, and children several million each.

The chain links TRBV7-2 to TRBJ1-2; D call uncertain. Sequenced: blood. The source is a girl aged 2 to 10 in good health. In DNA, the CDR3 is TGTGCCAGCAGCTTATCACGGGCTAACTATGGCTACACCTTC. It yields the protein CASSLSRANYGYTF.